The 9 T cell receptor beta chains given below trace back to one sample, sequenced in a study of identical twins. TCRdb called the 5' RACE reads again in MiXCR, with one record for every CDR3 protein. The data show a few hundred thousand distinct CDR3 sequences, 14% seen once. Another study also made use of these data, one on yellow fever vaccine responses in identical twins.

Sequenced sample: CD4+ T cells sorted from blood. The source of these receptors is a woman younger than 30 in good health.

The rearrangement joins TRBV2 to TRBJ1-2; TRBD1 aligns across 10 bases. The CDR3 is 15 amino acids. The V segment lost 5 bases and the J segment 8 bases; nucleotides outside the gene matches: 11. The germline V gene encodes CDR1 SNHLY and CDR2 FYNNEI. CDR3 in amino acids: CASSTSGTGVGGYTF. The DNA for the CDR3 is TGTGCCAGCAGTACCTCCGGGACAGGGGTAGGAGGCTACACCTTC.

This rearrangement joins TRBV7-2 to TRBJ2-5; 9 bases agree with TRBD2. The CDR3 is 15 residues long. The V and J ends lost 7 bases and 3 bases, in that order; junction bases with no gene match: 9. Germline CDR1 and CDR2: SGHTA and FQGNSA. The CDR3 nucleotides are TGTGCCAGCACCACCGGCGGGAGGGTAGAAGAGACCCAGTACTTC. This gives the protein CASTTGGRVEETQYF.

This clonotype was recorded many times. The V and J genes are TRBV7-9 and TRBJ1-2; 9 bases are shared with TRBD1. V lost 5 bases and J lost 6; bases outside the gene matches: 4. The CDR3 has 13 residues. Germline CDR1 and CDR2: SEHNR and FQNEAQ (reference sequence). The CDR3: CASSPRTGDGYTF. The CDR3 bases are TGTGCCAGCAGCCCCCGGACAGGGGATGGCTACACCTTC.

This clonotype was seen only a few times. This sequence joins TRBV3-1 and TRBJ2-2; D possibly corresponds to TRBD1 (6 bases). Germline loops: CDR1 LGHDT, CDR2 YNNKEL (reference sequence). The V end lost 4 bases, the J end lost 0 bases, and 12 bases lay between the germline ends. The CDR3 has 16 residues. The CDR3 DNA reads as TGTGCCAGCAGCCGCGGACAGTTCGCGAACACCGGGGAGCTGTTTTTT. Its protein is CASSRGQFANTGELFF.

This clonotype turned up a few times. A read error is possible here, since a much larger clone lies one base away. This chain connects TRBV24-1 to TRBJ2-6; D is perhaps TRBD1 or TRBD2 (5 bases each). CDR3 length equals 14 residues. The germline V gene encodes CDR1 KGHDR and CDR2 SFDVKD. With 12 bases removed from V and 0 bases from J, the gap between germline ends came to 11 bases. CDR3 sequence: CAVGGGSGANVLTF. The DNA of the CDR3 is TGTGCCGTGGGTGGGGGCTCTGGGGCCAACGTCCTGACTTTC.

The chain joins TRBV7-3 to TRBJ1-1, with D unresolved. Per germline, CDR1 SGHTA and CDR2 FQGTGA. V lost 2 bases and J lost 1, with 8 bases in between. CDR3 length: 14 amino acids. CDR3 DNA: TGTGCCAGCAGCTTAGATCCGACGAACACTGAAGCTTTCTTT. Amino acid sequence: CASSLDPTNTEAFF.

In its sample, this clonotype was seen a few times. One junction end disagrees with the germline gene, perhaps due to a read error. This chain joins TRBV7-8 and TRBJ2-3, with TRBD2 matching 7 bases. Germline CDR1 is SGHVS and CDR2 is FQNEAQ. This CDR3 is 14 amino acids long. Here the CDR3 DNA reads TGTGCCAACAGCCGAAGCGGGAACACAGATACGCAGTATTTT. Translation gives CANSRSGNTDTQYF.

The chain has TRBV11-2 and TRBJ2-7, with D perhaps TRBD2 (5 bases). Deletions cut 0 bases from V and 6 bases from J, with 9 bases between. The CDR3 consists of 13 residues. Germline CDR1 is SGHAT and CDR2 is FQNNGV. CDR3 coding DNA: TGTGCCAGCAGCTTAGACACTAGGGTCGAGCAGTACTTC. It is translated as CASSLDTRVEQYF.

This chain joins TRBV20-1 and TRBJ2-7, with 10 bases fitting TRBD1. The CDR3 extends over 13 amino acids. Germline CDR1 reads DFQATT; CDR2 reads SNEGSKA (reference sequence). After removal of 6 bases from V and 6 bases from J, the junction contained 8 bases not matched to a gene. The CDR3 sequence is CSARTGGVSEQYF. The CDR3 nucleotides read TGCAGTGCAAGGACAGGGGGTGTCTCCGAGCAGTACTTC.